This T cell receptor (beta chain) was retrieved from a study of T cells after yellow fever vaccination. The study, taken as a whole, reports: Clonotypes shared by both compartments, CD4 and CD8, made up a small share. Abundant contaminating clonotypes from the bulk population could appear in FACS-sorted repertoires.

TCRdb reanalysed the 5' RACE reads using MiXCR and keeps one entry per CDR3 protein. Of around 350,000 distinct CDR3 sequences in the sample, 6.2% were seen once. J was trimmed by 6 bases and V by 6 bases; bases with no gene match: 6. Germline V lookup: CDR1 SGHTA, CDR2 FQGNSA. This CDR3 comprises 15 residues. This clonotype was observed many times. Its antigen is unidentified. The origin of this receptor is a man aged 30 to 45 who received the YFV17D yellow fever vaccine. This chain connects TRBV7-2 to TRBJ2-2; 11 positions agree with TRBD2. The sequencing here drew on PBMCs, taken 5 days after the yellow fever booster vaccination. The CDR3 reads CASSYTSGRAGELFF. Here the CDR3 DNA reads TGTGCCAGCAGTTATACTAGCGGGAGAGCCGGGGAGCTGTTTTTT.